This TCR beta chain derives from a study of T cell responses to AZD1222 COVID-19 vaccine. Generated by immunoSEQ multiplex PCR, the TCRdb table keeps only in-frame clones and is missing some. The sample includes 110,000 to 150,000 clones, roughly 90% of them seen just once. With respect to this clone: Its target is unknown.

Regarding the study as a whole: Repertoire samples came only from after the peak T cell response. Seropositive at baseline were only a handful of AZD1222 recipients.

The sequencing used peripheral blood, collected on day 0 of AZD1222 vaccination. The sequence came from an adult in good health.

CDR3 nucleotides: TGTGCCAGCAGCCCGACGGGCTATAATTCACCCCTCCACTTT. Its translation: CASSPTGYNSPLHF. V and J are TRBV6-5 and TRBJ1-6; D unresolved. The V and J ends lost 6 bases and 3 bases respectively, with 9 bases between them. Germline loops: CDR1 MNHEY, CDR2 SVGAGI. The CDR3 has 14 residues.